This T cell receptor (beta chain) stems from a study of blood T cell repertoires in COVID-19. Background on the study: The analysed material was cDNA or gDNA that came from T cells, B-cell-depleted T cells, or PBMCs.

Only in-frame clones appear in the TCRdb table, and some are missing; sequencing was by immunoSEQ multiplex PCR. This table holds about 280,000 clones, around 84% found once. Adults between roughly 18 and 95 years of age took part from fewer than 30 US areas. Clinical history as reported by participants underpinned cohort assignment. V dropped 0 bases and J dropped 2; count of bases not matched to a gene: 3. This CDR3 spans 17 amino acids. Germline V gene data show CDR1 as SGHRS and CDR2 as YFSETQ. This TCR was recovered from a woman in her 50s who had recovered from COVID-19. The sample taken for sequencing was PBMCs or T cells enriched from blood (not recorded which). The chain links TRBV5-1 to TRBJ2-2; 11 positions match TRBD2. DNA for the CDR3: TGCGCCAGCAGCTTGGGAGGGACTAGCGGTAACACCGGGGAGCTGTTTTTT. Protein sequence: CASSLGGTSGNTGELFF. Drawing the rest from reference TRBV5-1 and TRBJ2-2, the complete variable domain is KAGVTQTPRYLIKTRGQQVTLSCSPISGHRSVSWYQQTPGQGLQFLFEYFSETQRNKGNFPGRFSGRQFSNSRSEMNVSTLELGDSALYLCASSLGGTSGNTGELFFGEGSRLTVL.